This T cell receptor (beta chain) was identified in a study of shared clonotypes between healthy human individuals. Healthy and HIV-negative, the adult donors had no recent acute infections or vaccinations. Naive CD45RA+ and memory CD45RA-negative subsets were split from CD4+ cells. The germline V and J ends were trimmed by 4 bases and 4 bases, with 11 bases remaining between them. Germline V gene sequence: CDR1 MNHEY, CDR2 SMNVEV (reference sequence). The CDR3 is made up of 15 amino acids. Per the authors' pipeline: ImmunoSEQ yielded junction-only sequences lacking quality scores, so filtering differed. Using immunoSEQ multiplex PCR, the repertoire was profiled, and TCRdb retains in-frame clones only, with some absent. V and J calls and clone size follow that table, whereas D and trimming were derived from the DNA. The table records about 1 million clones, 75% of them present only once.

The sequence came from a man aged 18 to 30 in good health. The specimen sequenced was memory CD4+ T cells sorted from blood. Subset denoted: CD45RA-negative fraction. The chain links TRBV27 to TRBJ2-6; D is perhaps TRBD1 (5 bases). CDR3 DNA sequence: TGTGCCAGCAGTTCCTCAGGGTTGGGGGCCAACGTCCTGACTTTC. This translates into CASSSSGLGANVLTF.